This paragraph covers one TCR beta chain sequence. The table came from immunoSEQ multiplex PCR; TCRdb's copy has only in-frame clones and leaves some out. In all, the sample yields fewer than 250,000 clones. The source of the sample is a study of control samples from healthy donors and cancer patients. This sequence originates from a woman aged 25-40 years in good health. Material for sequencing was blood.

In nucleotides, the CDR3 is TGTGCCAGCAGCGGAGGTGAGGGGGCGAACTATGGCTACACCTTC. Protein sequence: CASSGGEGANYGYTF. The chain joins TRBV9 to TRBJ1-2, with 7 bases aligning to TRBD1. Germline CDR1 SGDLS, CDR2 YYNGEE. The CDR3 is 15 amino acids. Trimming removed 3 bases from V and 2 bases from J; junction bases left unmatched: 7.